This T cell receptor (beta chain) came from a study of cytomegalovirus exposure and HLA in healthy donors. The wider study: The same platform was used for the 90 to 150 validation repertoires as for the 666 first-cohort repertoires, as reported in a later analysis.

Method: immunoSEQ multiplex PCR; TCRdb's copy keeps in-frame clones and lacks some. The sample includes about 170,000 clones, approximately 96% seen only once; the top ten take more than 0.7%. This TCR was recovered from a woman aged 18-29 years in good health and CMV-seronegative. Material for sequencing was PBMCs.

The CDR3 region is CASSPGLAGGPDEQFF. The DNA of the CDR3 is TGTGCCAGCAGCCCGGGACTAGCGGGGGGGCCCGATGAGCAGTTCTTC. The chain employs TRBV6-6 and TRBJ2-1; 16 nucleotides match TRBD2. V trimming: 6 bases; J trimming: 8 bases; junction bases outside the gene matches: 7. This CDR3 contains 16 residues. CDR1 is MNHNY, CDR2 SVGAGI, per germline (reference sequence).